Below are 27 T cell receptor beta chains sequenced from a single sample in a study of cytomegalovirus exposure and HLA in healthy donors. Use of 60 Vbeta and 13 Jbeta primers characterized the PCR. Sequencing used immunoSEQ multiplex PCR; TCRdb keeps in-frame clones, though not all of them. The sample has 80,000 or so clones, 60% to 75% seen once. Sample: PBMCs. The source of these receptors is a woman between 40 and 50 years old in good health and CMV-seropositive.

The J gene is TRBJ2-5, the V gene TRBV18; weak D call: TRBD1 (6 bases). This CDR3 contains 13 residues. Trimming left V 3 bases short and J 2 bases short, with 7 bases between. Germline-derived CDR1 and CDR2 are KGHSH and LQKENI. The CDR3 loop reads CASSPDRQETQYF. The CDR3 DNA reads as TGTGCCAGCTCACCGGACAGACAAGAGACCCAGTACTTC. Complete variable domain (other parts from reference TRBV18 and TRBJ2-5): NAGVMQNPRHLVRRRGQEARLRCSPMKGHSHVYWYRQLPEEGLKFMVYLQKENIIDESGMPKERFSAEFPKEGPSILRIQQVVRGDSAAYFCASSPDRQETQYFGPGTRLLVL.

V and J are TRBV6-5 and TRBJ1-1, with a weak D call TRBD1 (6 bases). Germline V lookup: CDR1 MNHEY, CDR2 SVGAGI. V shed 6 bases and J shed 5 bases, with 16 bases lying between them. The CDR3 is made up of 14 amino acids. CDR3 in amino acids: CASSERTGKTEAFF. The CDR3 DNA reads TGTGCCAGCAGCGAGCGTACAGGGAAAACTGAAGCTTTCTTT.

The V gene is TRBV5-1, the J gene TRBJ2-1; no reliable D call. CDR1 SGHRS and CDR2 YFSETQ come from the germline V gene. V shed 2 bases and J shed 4 bases, with 7 bases lying between them. The CDR3 sequence is 13 residues long. CDR3 nucleotide sequence: TGCGCCAGCAGCTTCCAGGAATACAATGAGCAGTTCTTC. Encoded protein: CASSFQEYNEQFF.

The chain carries TRBV5-5 and TRBJ2-3, with TRBD1 matching 7 bases. This CDR3 has 14 amino acids. Germline loops: CDR1 SGHKS, CDR2 YYEKEE (reference sequence). Trimming removed 0 bases from V and 6 bases from J; junction bases left unmatched: 4. The CDR3 coding sequence is TGTGCCAGCAGCTTGGAGGGGGCGCCTGATACGCAGTATTTT. Residues: CASSLEGAPDTQYF.

The rearrangement uses TRBV5-1 and TRBJ2-7; the D gene is possibly TRBD2 (6 bases). The V end was cut by 0 bases, the J end by 6 bases, with 16 bases between. The CDR3 loop spans 15 amino acids. Germline V gene lookup returns CDR1 SGHRS and CDR2 YFSETQ. DNA for the CDR3: TGCGCCAGCAGCTTGGGAGGGACTGAGGGCCGCGAGCAGTACTTC. It translates to CASSLGGTEGREQYF.

This clone has just a few counts. The rearrangement links TRBV5-6 to TRBJ2-7, with D possibly matching TRBD2 (6 bases). The germline V gene has CDR1 SGHDT and CDR2 YYEEEE. Trimming shortened V by 0 bases and J by 3 bases, and 10 bases separated the two germline ends. CDR3 size: 14 residues. CDR3 sequence: CASSLGGDFYEQYF. DNA for the CDR3: TGTGCCAGCAGCTTGGGCGGGGACTTCTACGAGCAGTACTTC.

V is TRBV2 and J is TRBJ2-7; 9 nucleotides line up with TRBD1. In germline, CDR1 is SNHLY, CDR2 FYNNEI. J was trimmed by 4 bases and V by 6 bases; bases with no gene match: 7. The CDR3 loop spans 14 amino acids. CDR3 residues: CASRPGTGTYEQYF. DNA for the CDR3: TGTGCCAGCAGACCCGGGACAGGGACGTACGAGCAGTACTTC.

The chain joins TRBV27 to TRBJ2-5; 10 nucleotides match TRBD2. V lost 3 bases and J lost 4; bases outside the gene matches: 5. This CDR3 contains 15 residues. Per the germline V gene, CDR1 is MNHEY and CDR2 is SMNVEV (reference sequence). This CDR3 is CASSFLAGGGETQYF. The CDR3 region has the DNA TGTGCCAGCAGTTTCTTAGCGGGGGGTGGAGAGACCCAGTACTTC.

This CDR3 reads CAFRTGGDGELFF. The CDR3 nucleotides read TGTGCCTTCCGGACGGGAGGGGACGGGGAGCTGTTTTTT. The chain is built from TRBV10-3 and TRBJ2-2; 8 bases are a match to TRBD2. J gave up 7 bases and V 11 bases, and 9 bases lay outside the gene matches. The germline gives CDR1 ENHRY, CDR2 SYGVKD. This CDR3 is built from 13 residues.

This clone was recorded a few times. The chain is built from TRBV4-1 and TRBJ1-5; D is possibly TRBD1 (6 bases). Trimming took 4 bases from V and 5 from J, leaving 15 bases between them. CDR3 length: 15 residues. CDR1 and CDR2 (germline): MGHRA, YSYEKL. The DNA for the CDR3 is TGCGCCAGCAGCCCTAACACAGGGACCTATCAGCCCCAGCATTTT. Its protein is CASSPNTGTYQPQHF.

The rearrangement uses TRBV6-1 and TRBJ2-7; 11 bases agree with TRBD2. Germline V gives CDR1 MNHNS, CDR2 SASEGT. V lost 8 bases and J lost 6; bases outside the gene matches: 12. The CDR3 sequence is 15 residues long. DNA for the CDR3: TGTGCCAGCCTAAGGGGTAGCGGGGGGGCCGGCGAGCAGTACTTC. The encoded protein is CASLRGSGGAGEQYF.

The chain couples TRBV28 to TRBJ1-2; D may be TRBD1 (5 bases). The CDR3 sequence is 13 residues long. Germline CDR1 reads MDHEN; CDR2 reads SYDVKM. With 5 bases removed from V and 7 bases from J, the gap between germline ends came to 14 bases. The CDR3 DNA reads as TGTGCCAGCAGTCTTGGGACTGACCGTGGCTACACCTTC. Its protein is CASSLGTDRGYTF.

The rearrangement links TRBV27 to TRBJ2-2; D is perhaps TRBD2 (5 bases). The germline V and J ends were trimmed by 3 bases and 6 bases, with 11 bases remaining between them. The germline gives CDR1 MNHEY, CDR2 SMNVEV (reference sequence). The CDR3 has 14 amino acids. The CDR3 coding sequence is TGTGCCAGCAGTTTTAGGGAGTACTCCGGGGAGCTGTTTTTT. As protein: CASSFREYSGELFF.

The CDR3 loop is CASSYSQISGEKLFF. In DNA form, the CDR3 reads TGTGCCAGCAGTTACTCGCAGATTTCAGGGGAAAAACTGTTTTTT. The chain has TRBV6-5 and TRBJ1-4; a weak D match, TRBD1 (5 bases). The V and J ends lost 0 bases and 8 bases respectively, with 13 bases between them. CDR1 is MNHEY and CDR2 is SVGAGI in the germline V gene. This CDR3 comprises 15 residues.

V and J are TRBV6-5 and TRBJ1-3, with a weak D call TRBD1 (5 bases). CDR3 length equals 16 residues. Trimming took 0 bases from V and 4 from J, leaving 13 bases between them. In germline, CDR1 is MNHEY, CDR2 SVGAGI. This CDR3 is CASSYSGGTLGNTIYF. For the CDR3, the DNA is TGTGCCAGCAGTTACTCCGGGGGTACCCTAGGAAACACCATATATTTT.

J is TRBJ2-7 and V is TRBV7-8; no reliable D call. V lost 5 bases and J lost 6, with 11 bases in between. The CDR3 sequence is 12 residues long. CDR1 SGHVS and CDR2 FQNEAQ come from the germline V gene. Here the CDR3 DNA reads TGTGCCAGCAGCCGCGGCAAAGGCGAGCAGTACTTC. Its protein is CASSRGKGEQYF. Together with reference TRBV7-8 and TRBJ2-7, the CDR3 gives the full variable domain: GAGVSQSPRYKVAKRGQDVALRCDPISGHVSLFWYQQALGQGPEFLTYFQNEAQLDKSGLPSDRFFAERPEGSVSTLKIQRTQQEDSAVYLCASSRGKGEQYFGPGTRLTVT.

The V gene is TRBV27, the J gene TRBJ2-7, with D perhaps TRBD2 (6 bases). V dropped 5 bases and J dropped 2 bases, with 25 bases sitting between them. The germline CDR1 and CDR2 sequences are MNHEY and SMNVEV (reference sequence). The CDR3 is 18 residues long. The CDR3 sequence is CASSPRQRAGTAAYEQYF. For the CDR3, the DNA is TGTGCCAGCAGTCCCAGACAGAGAGCCGGGACTGCTGCCTACGAGCAGTACTTC.

V and J are TRBV28 and TRBJ2-7, with TRBD1 matching 7 bases. Unmatched junction bases numbered 5, after V lost 5 bases and J lost 4 bases. The CDR3 length is 13 residues. From germline, CDR1 is MDHEN and CDR2 SYDVKM. This CDR3 reads CASSRDSIYEQYF. CDR3 nucleotides: TGTGCCAGCAGTAGGGACAGCATTTACGAGCAGTACTTC.

V and J are TRBV4-1 and TRBJ1-3; D not certain. V was clipped by 0 bases and J by 0 bases, with 9 bases between them. The CDR3 is made up of 16 amino acids. Per germline, CDR1 MGHRA and CDR2 YSYEKL. CDR3 sequence: CASSQDSAVSGNTIYF. In DNA, the CDR3 is TGCGCCAGCAGCCAAGATAGTGCGGTCTCTGGAAACACCATATATTTT.

The rearrangement joins TRBV7-6 to TRBJ1-1, with 7 nucleotides matching TRBD1. V dropped 7 bases and J dropped 0; count of bases not matched to a gene: 2. Germline V CDR1 and CDR2: SGHVS, FNYEAQ. The CDR3 sequence is 13 residues long. In DNA, the CDR3 is TGTGCCAGCAACCAGGGGGTGAACACTGAAGCTTTCTTT. The encoded protein is CASNQGVNTEAFF.

This chain uses TRBV18 with TRBJ2-5; D gene uncertain. V lost 1 base to trimming and J lost 5 bases, with 8 bases between them. Germline V lookup: CDR1 KGHSH, CDR2 LQKENI. CDR3 length: 13 residues. The CDR3 DNA reads TGTGCCAGCTCACCACAGAGTCTGGAGACCCAGTACTTC. It yields the protein CASSPQSLETQYF.

V and J are TRBV19 and TRBJ2-7; TRBD2 matches 7 bases. The CDR3 is made up of 13 amino acids. V shed 11 bases and J 5 bases; nucleotides not matched to a gene: 12. Germline CDR1 reads LNHDA; CDR2 reads SQIVND (reference sequence). This CDR3 reads CASAGLGENEQYF. CDR3 coding DNA: TGTGCCTCAGCGGGGCTCGGTGAAAACGAGCAGTACTTC. Full variable domain (remainder filled in from reference TRBV19 and TRBJ2-7): DGGITQSPKYLFRKEGQNVTLSCEQNLNHDAMYWYRQDPGQGLRLIYYSQIVNDFQKGDIAEGYSVSREKKESFPLTVTSAQKNPTAFYLCASAGLGENEQYFGPGTRLTVT.

This chain joins TRBV12-1 and TRBJ1-1. TRBV12-1 is flagged as a pseudogene. CDR3 length equals 14 residues. The CDR3 sequence is CASKKRSPNTEAFF. The CDR3 DNA sequence: TGTGCCAGCAAAAAACGGTCACCGAACACTGAAGCTTTCTTT.

V usage is TRBV27 and J usage is TRBJ2-5, with 7 bases matching TRBD1. V shed 5 bases, J shed 2 bases, and the junction held 5 bases outside the gene matches. CDR1 is MNHEY and CDR2 is SMNVEV in the germline V gene (reference sequence). The length of the CDR3 is 14 residues. CDR3 sequence reads: CASSPTGNQETQYF. The CDR3, as DNA: TGTGCCAGCAGTCCGACAGGGAATCAAGAGACCCAGTACTTC.

For the CDR3, the DNA is TGTGCCAGCAGCGTACAGGGGAATCAGCCCCAGCATTTT. As protein: CASSVQGNQPQHF. V usage is TRBV6-4 and J usage is TRBJ1-5, with 7 positions matching TRBD1. Trimming removed 6 bases from V and 4 bases from J; junction bases left unmatched: 3. The CDR3 spans 13 residues. The germline V gene encodes CDR1 MRHNA and CDR2 SNTAGT.

V gene TRBV27 combines with J gene TRBJ2-7, with D perhaps TRBD1 (5 bases). The CDR3 runs to 13 residues. Germline V gene data show CDR1 as MNHEY and CDR2 as SMNVEV (reference sequence). V shed 5 bases and J shed 2 bases, with 10 bases lying between them. The CDR3 DNA follows: TGTGCCAGCAGTAGGCAGGGAACCTACGAGCAGTACTTC. This translates into CASSRQGTYEQYF.

This clone appeared a single time. The chain has TRBV28 and TRBJ1-1; unclear D gene. The CDR3 extends over 13 amino acids. V lost 7 bases and J 3 bases, leaving 12 bases between the germline ends. Germline V gene lookup returns CDR1 MDHEN and CDR2 SYDVKM. The CDR3 region is CASNGQQYTEAFF. The CDR3 DNA follows: TGTGCCAGCAATGGGCAGCAGTACACTGAAGCTTTCTTT.